The entry below gives a single TCR beta chain sequence along with its context. The data were taken from a study of blood T cell repertoires in COVID-19. This CDR3 region has 17 residues. The germline V gene encodes CDR1 SGDLS and CDR2 YYNGEE. Trimming removed 3 bases at V and 0 bases at J, with 17 bases between. Residents of 20 to 25 US areas, aged about 18 to 95 years, made up the participants. Measured with immunoSEQ multiplex PCR; TCRdb has only the in-frame clones, and not every one. In the table there are approximately 160,000 clones, around 80% of which are singletons. The chain recombines TRBV9 with TRBJ2-3; TRBD1 is a possible D gene (6 bases). This receptor was identified in a man aged 45 to 65 who had recovered from COVID-19. Material: PBMCs or T cells enriched from blood (not recorded which). The CDR3 is CASSGVGAPFSTDTQYF. The CDR3 DNA is TGTGCCAGCAGCGGGGTGGGGGCTCCCTTTAGCACAGATACGCAGTATTTT.